Shown below are 22 T cell receptor beta chains from a single sample sequenced in a study of OX40 agonist ivuxolimab in advanced cancers. Some clones are missing from TCRdb's copy, which holds only in-frame ones; the method was immunoSEQ multiplex PCR. The table lists more than 65,000 clones, approximately 84% of them singletons, with about 25% in the top ten. The sequenced sample was CD4+ or CD8+ T cells sorted from blood, obtained in a trial of the OX40 agonist ivuxolimab. The receptors were sampled from an adult with an advanced solid tumor such as melanoma, head and neck, liver or kidney cancer.

The table lists this clone with a few counts. The chain couples TRBV27 to TRBJ2-7, with 12 bases identical to TRBD2. The ends lost 6 bases at V and 5 bases at J; junction bases unmatched: 8. CDR3 size: 15 residues. Germline-derived CDR1 and CDR2 are MNHEY and SMNVEV (reference sequence). DNA for the CDR3: TGTGCCAGCAGCCCCACTAGCGGGAGGATGCACGAGCAGTACTTC. Protein sequence: CASSPTSGRMHEQYF.

The chain links TRBV6-5 to TRBJ1-1, with 7 bases that match TRBD1. The V segment lost 4 bases and the J segment 7 bases; nucleotides outside the gene matches: 9. The length of the CDR3 is 14 residues. CDR1 MNHEY and CDR2 SVGAGI come from the germline V gene. The chain's CDR3 is CASSSHQGGGEAFF. The CDR3 nucleotides read TGTGCCAGCAGTTCGCACCAGGGGGGAGGTGAAGCTTTCTTT.

V gene TRBV11-2 combines with J gene TRBJ2-7; a possible D gene is TRBD2 (5 bases). The germline V gene encodes CDR1 SGHAT and CDR2 FQNNGV. V was cut by 5 bases and J by 5 bases, with 16 bases left in between. The CDR3 runs 14 residues. CDR3 bases: TGTGCCAGCAGCGCCGGGAATAGAGGTCACGAGCAGTACTTC. This codes for CASSAGNRGHEQYF. The whole variable domain, remainder taken from reference TRBV11-2 and TRBJ2-7, is EAGVAQSPRYKIIEKRQSVAFWCNPISGHATLYWYQQILGQGPKLLIQFQNNGVVDDSQLPKDRFSAERLKGVDSTLKIQPAKLEDSAVYLCASSAGNRGHEQYFGPGTRLTVT.

The chain couples TRBV5-1 to TRBJ2-7; no clear D. Germline-derived CDR1 and CDR2 are SGHRS and YFSETQ. The CDR3 covers 13 residues. Between the trimmed V and J ends, which lost 0 bases and 6 bases, there was a span of 10 bases. For the CDR3, the DNA is TGCGCCAGCAGCTTGGCCAGCCCCGGCGAGCAGTACTTC. Translating it yields CASSLASPGEQYF.

V and J are TRBV2 and TRBJ2-7; TRBD2 aligns across 8 bases. The V segment lost 2 bases and the J segment 4 bases; nucleotides outside the gene matches: 7. Germline-derived CDR1 and CDR2 are SNHLY and FYNNEI. The CDR3 has 15 amino acids. The CDR3 protein is CASSERVAGYYEQYF. The DNA for the CDR3 is TGTGCCAGCAGTGAACGGGTAGCGGGGTATTACGAGCAGTACTTC.

This chain joins TRBV6-5 and TRBJ2-1; the D gene is possibly TRBD2 (5 bases). The CDR3 consists of 15 residues. Trimming shortened V by 2 bases and J by 9 bases, and 17 bases separated the two germline ends. Per germline, CDR1 MNHEY and CDR2 SVGAGI. The CDR3 here is CASSYSPGSGGEQFF. In DNA, the CDR3 is TGTGCCAGCAGTTACAGTCCTGGAAGCGGTGGTGAGCAGTTCTTC.

The chain links TRBV29-1 to TRBJ1-1; the D is unclear. Germline CDR1 reads SQVTM; CDR2 reads ANQGSEA. V was trimmed by 4 bases and J by 7 bases, leaving 10 bases between them. The CDR3 loop spans 11 amino acids. CDR3: CSVVSRNEAFF. The CDR3 region has the DNA TGCAGCGTTGTTTCAAGAAATGAAGCTTTCTTT.

The chain uses TRBV4-3 and TRBJ1-4; 11 bases agree with TRBD1. CDR1 is LGHNA, CDR2 YSLEER, per germline. The CDR3 runs to 15 residues. The V segment lost 4 bases and the J segment 12 bases; nucleotides outside the gene matches: 10. CDR3 bases: TGCGCCAGCAGCCGGGACGGGACAGGGGGGACACAACTGTTTTTT. It encodes CASSRDGTGGTQLFF.

The rearrangement joins TRBV28 to TRBJ2-5; possibly TRBD2 for D (6 bases). The V gene's germline CDR1 is MDHEN and CDR2 SYDVKM. V was clipped by 7 bases and J by 5 bases, with 17 bases between them. The CDR3 totals 14 residues. CDR3 sequence (DNA): TGTGCCAGCACCCGCGTGTTGGGGAGGGAGACCCAGTACTTC. Translating gives CASTRVLGRETQYF.

The DNA of the CDR3 is TGTGCCAGCAGTCAAGGACAGGTGATCACCGGGGAGCTGTTTTTT. This translates into CASSQGQVITGELFF. The chain combines TRBV27 with TRBJ2-2; TRBD1 agrees at 7 bases. Trimming removed 5 bases from V and 4 bases from J; junction bases left unmatched: 7. CDR1 and CDR2 from the germline V gene are MNHEY and SMNVEV (reference sequence). The CDR3 is made up of 15 amino acids.

The chain uses TRBV5-1 and TRBJ1-1, with D unclear. The germline V gene encodes CDR1 SGHRS and CDR2 YFSETQ. V shed 7 bases and J shed 5 bases, with 15 bases lying between them. The CDR3 has 13 residues. The CDR3 spells CASRGSLGTEAFF. CDR3 coding DNA: TGCGCCAGCCGCGGGTCCCTCGGGACTGAAGCTTTCTTT.

The genes are TRBV16 and TRBJ1-3; D may be TRBD1 (6 bases). The germline V and J ends were trimmed by 3 bases and 0 bases, with 12 bases remaining between them. The CDR3 is 16 amino acids. Germline lookup yields CDR1 KGHSY and CDR2 FQNENV. CDR3 nucleotides: TGTGCCAGCAGCCACCGGGACACAGGCTCTGGAAACACCATATATTTT. Its translation is CASSHRDTGSGNTIYF.

The chain carries TRBV6-5 and TRBJ2-5, with D unclear. This CDR3 has 14 amino acids. Germline V gene lookup returns CDR1 MNHEY and CDR2 SVGAGI. Trimming shortened V by 6 bases and J by 1 base, and 12 bases separated the two germline ends. CDR3 sequence reads: CASSSSGFQETQYF. The CDR3 nucleotides read TGTGCCAGCAGCAGCTCGGGCTTCCAAGAGACCCAGTACTTC.

The genes are TRBV7-9 and TRBJ1-1; the D is unclear. The V and J ends lost 2 bases and 10 bases respectively, with 14 bases between them. The CDR3 length is 13 residues. Per germline, CDR1 SEHNR and CDR2 FQNEAQ (reference sequence). The CDR3 loop reads CASSLQVDRGAFF. CDR3 nucleotides: TGTGCCAGCAGCTTACAGGTGGATCGGGGAGCTTTCTTT. The complete variable domain, with remaining parts taken from reference TRBV7-9 and TRBJ1-1, reads DTGVSQNPRHKITKRGQNVTFRCDPISEHNRLYWYRQTLGQGPEFLTYFQNEAQLEKSRLLSDRFSAERPKGSFSTLEIQRTEQGDSAMYLCASSLQVDRGAFFGQGTRLTVV.

The table lists this clone with a few counts. V gene TRBV5-1 combines with J gene TRBJ2-1; TRBD1 agrees at 7 bases. The germline CDR1 and CDR2 sequences are SGHRS and YFSETQ. V was clipped by 4 bases and J by 15 bases; unmatched bases: 16. The CDR3 totals 14 residues. The chain's CDR3 is CASSAISPGQMWFF. CDR3 nucleotides: TGCGCCAGCAGCGCTATTTCGCCGGGACAGATGTGGTTCTTC.

V and J are TRBV4-2 and TRBJ2-3, with unresolved D. The CDR3 has 16 amino acids. With 1 base removed from V and 4 bases from J, the gap between germline ends came to 15 bases. The V gene's germline CDR1 is LGHNA and CDR2 YNFKEQ. CDR3 in amino acids: CASSQVLPEFADTQYF. The CDR3 DNA is TGTGCCAGCAGCCAAGTTCTACCGGAGTTCGCAGATACGCAGTATTTT.

This clone is a singleton in its sample. J is TRBJ2-7 and V is TRBV29-1, with D possibly matching TRBD1 (5 bases). CDR1 SQVTM and CDR2 ANQGSEA come from the germline V gene. Trimming stripped 0 bases from V and 3 bases from J, with 12 bases between. This CDR3 comprises 14 residues. The CDR3 sequence is CSVEDDSRDYEQYF. The DNA of the CDR3 is TGCAGCGTTGAAGATGACAGTAGAGACTACGAGCAGTACTTC.

The genes are TRBV10-2 and TRBJ2-7; D gene unclear. Deletions cut 2 bases from V and 0 bases from J, with 8 bases between. The CDR3 is 14 residues long. CDR1 and CDR2 from the germline V gene are WSHSY and SAAADI. The CDR3 region has the DNA TGCGCCAGCAGTGAGAGATTGAGCTCCTACGAGCAGTACTTC. Its translation: CASSERLSSYEQYF.

The chain uses TRBV5-1 and TRBJ2-1, with D possibly TRBD2 on 6 matching bases. V gave up 4 bases and J gave up 0 bases, with 29 bases separating them. The CDR3 runs 21 residues. Germline values: CDR1 SGHRS, CDR2 YFSETQ. The CDR3 loop reads CASSPRGIPKGGGFSYNEQFF. For the CDR3, the DNA is TGCGCCAGCAGCCCCCGGGGGATACCCAAAGGAGGCGGGTTCTCCTACAATGAGCAGTTCTTC.

This chain uses TRBV2 with TRBJ2-1; 7 bases align to TRBD2. From germline, CDR1 is SNHLY and CDR2 FYNNEI. The V segment lost 6 bases and the J segment 0 bases; nucleotides outside the gene matches: 2. The CDR3 sequence is 14 residues long. The CDR3 DNA is TGTGCCAGCAGAGCGGGACGCTCCTACAATGAGCAGTTCTTC. Translating gives CASRAGRSYNEQFF.

This clone is a singleton in its sample. The genes are TRBV28 and TRBJ2-5; 11 bases align to TRBD1. The CDR3 spans 16 residues. Trimming removed 5 bases from V and 5 bases from J; junction bases left unmatched: 10. Germline-derived CDR1 and CDR2 are MDHEN and SYDVKM. For the CDR3, the DNA is TGTGCCAGCAGTAAACTGTCCGGGACAGGGGGTGAGACCCAGTACTTC. This sequence encodes CASSKLSGTGGETQYF.

This sequence joins TRBV5-1 and TRBJ2-1; 9 positions match TRBD2. The CDR3 consists of 15 residues. The J segment lost 2 bases and the V segment lost 4 bases, leaving 4 bases of the junction unmatched. Germline V CDR1 and CDR2: SGHRS, YFSETQ. CDR3 in amino acids: CASSATSGTYNEQFF. The CDR3 DNA reads TGCGCCAGCAGCGCGACTAGCGGTACCTACAATGAGCAGTTCTTC.